Given below is one T cell receptor beta chain in context. Antigen: not known. The sample originates from a study of vaccination and CD4 T cells after COVID-19. The CDR3 covers 13 residues. Per the germline V gene, CDR1 is GTSNPN and CDR2 is SVGIG (reference sequence). The V end lost 2 bases, the J end lost 2 bases, and 4 bases lay between the germline ends. Treatment denoted: roughly nine-day PBMC culture with coronavirus spike peptide pools or control peptides (ViraFEST assay). Half the medium was exchanged for fresh IL-2 medium on days 3 and 7. Negative-selection isolation of CD4+ T cells was performed after ten to eleven days of culture. Cultured CD4+ T cell DNA was sequenced using the Oncomine TCR Beta short-read assay. TCRdb called the PCR reads again in MiXCR, with one record for every CDR3 protein. This repertoire shows 6,500 to 9,000 distinct CDR3 sequences, roughly 61% found once; its top ten account for around 28%.

V gene TRBV30 combines with J gene TRBJ2-6; D call uncertain. The sample taken for sequencing was CD4+ T cells from blood, cultured in vitro. This TCR was sampled from a human donor who had recovered from COVID-19. CDR3 sequence reads: CAWSRPGANVLTF. DNA for the CDR3: TGTGCCTGGAGTCGTCCTGGGGCCAACGTCCTGACTTTC.